The entry below describes one T cell receptor (beta chain). Its antigen is not identified. This specimen includes other DNA sequences encoding the same CDR3. Germline CDR1 is SGHRS and CDR2 is YFSETQ. V lost 5 bases and J lost 0, with 4 bases in between. The CDR3 extends over 12 amino acids. This record comes from a study of cytomegalovirus exposure and HLA in healthy donors. Sampled while nominally healthy, donors likely had unrecorded immune exposures. Primers for the PCR totalled 60 Vbeta and 13 Jbeta. Assay: immunoSEQ multiplex PCR; the TCRdb copy retains only in-frame clones and omits some. The table has over 200,000 clones, 82% seen once. Study-wide findings and caveats: HLA alleles showed associations with 15,000 to 20,000 TCR beta sequences in a later analysis, at a 0.05 false discovery rate. In an earlier analysis, about 87% or about 30%: the productive usage of most TCR beta V segments. A link between a missense DCLRE1C variant and TCR beta V- and J-gene trimming emerged from a later analysis.

This clonotype originated in a man aged 40-49 years in good health and CMV-seropositive. Sequences were obtained from PBMCs. The V and J genes are TRBV5-1 and TRBJ2-3, with D unclear. This CDR3 reads CASSLSTDTQYF. The CDR3, as DNA: TGCGCCAGCAGTCTTAGCACAGATACGCAGTATTTT.